One sample yielded the 9 T cell receptor beta chains listed below, sequenced in a study of blood T cell repertoires in COVID-19. Sequenced by immunoSEQ multiplex PCR; TCRdb stores in-frame clones only, minus some. The sample records 140,000 to 150,000 clones, around 90% being singletons. The specimen was peripheral blood. The receptors were sampled from a man aged 60 to 75 with active or convalescent COVID-19.

The chain is built from TRBV28 and TRBJ1-2; a possible D gene is TRBD1 (6 bases). Germline CDR1 MDHEN, CDR2 SYDVKM. The ends were cut back, 4 bases at V and 0 bases at J, with 12 bases in the middle. There are 15 residues in the CDR3. The CDR3 here is CASSSGTPANYGYTF. The CDR3 DNA follows: TGTGCCAGCAGTTCGGGGACACCTGCTAACTATGGCTACACCTTC.

This sequence joins TRBV7-8 and TRBJ2-5; D is undetermined. Per germline, CDR1 SGHVS and CDR2 FQNEAQ. CDR3 length: 16 residues. The ends were cut back, 1 base at V and 4 bases at J, with 16 bases in the middle. CDR3 protein: CASSLGVRLTAETQYF. The CDR3 nucleotides read TGTGCCAGCAGCTTAGGCGTGCGGTTGACGGCAGAGACCCAGTACTTC.

This clone was detected a few times. The chain carries TRBV5-6 and TRBJ2-7, with a tentative D call TRBD1 (5 bases). V was shortened by 0 bases and J by 4 bases, with 11 bases between the two germline ends. The CDR3 has 14 residues. Germline V gene sequence: CDR1 SGHDT, CDR2 YYEEEE. The CDR3 spells CASSLVGVGYEQYF. The CDR3 nucleotides are TGTGCCAGCAGCTTGGTAGGGGTAGGATACGAGCAGTACTTC.

The chain couples TRBV13 to TRBJ1-4; D is possibly TRBD1 (6 bases). CDR1 and CDR2 (germline): PRHDT, FYEKMQ (reference sequence). This CDR3 is built from 15 residues. V gave up 0 bases and J gave up 2 bases, with 7 bases separating them. CDR3 sequence: CASSLGQGTNEKLFF. The CDR3 DNA follows: TGTGCCAGCAGCTTAGGCCAGGGGACTAATGAAAAACTGTTTTTT.

V gene TRBV19 combines with J gene TRBJ1-6, with TRBD1 matching 10 bases. Germline trimming cut 2 bases from V and 10 bases from J; bases unmatched to any gene: 5. The CDR3 is 15 amino acids. CDR1 and CDR2 (germline): LNHDA, SQIVND (reference sequence). The CDR3 region has the DNA TGTGCCAGTAGTATATCATGGACAGGGGGATCACCCCTCCACTTT. It is translated as CASSISWTGGSPLHF.

This clone was observed a single time. This chain uses TRBV9 with TRBJ2-7; the D gene is possibly TRBD2 (6 bases). Germline loops: CDR1 SGDLS, CDR2 YYNGEE. The CDR3 contains 16 residues. The ends were cut back, 0 bases at V and 1 base at J, with 14 bases in the middle. The CDR3: CASSVGGGIESYEQYF. The CDR3 nucleotides are TGTGCCAGCAGCGTAGGTGGGGGGATAGAGTCCTACGAGCAGTACTTC.

The chain joins TRBV30 to TRBJ2-2; 8 positions match TRBD2. The length of the CDR3 is 16 residues. V lost 3 bases and J lost 4; bases outside the gene matches: 10. CDR1 GTSNPN and CDR2 SVGIG come from the germline V gene (reference sequence). CDR3 DNA: TGTGCCTGGAGGCCCCGGAGACTAGCGAGCACCGGGGAGCTGTTTTTT. Translated: CAWRPRRLASTGELFF.

This clone was observed a few times. V usage is TRBV25-1 and J usage is TRBJ2-5; 8 bases match TRBD1. The V gene's germline CDR1 is MGHDK and CDR2 SYGVNS. The junction had 3 bases not matched to a gene; V was cut back by 2 bases and J by 1 base. The CDR3 runs 15 residues. The CDR3 protein is CASSETGGPQETQYF. The CDR3, as DNA: TGTGCCAGCAGTGAAACAGGGGGGCCCCAAGAGACCCAGTACTTC. The full variable domain, in which reference TRBV25-1 and TRBJ2-5 provide the parts outside the CDR3, is EADIYQTPRYLVIGTGKKITLECSQTMGHDKMYWYQQDPGMELHLIHYSYGVNSTEKGDLSSESTVSRIRTEHFPLTLESARPSHTSQYLCASSETGGPQETQYFGPGTRLLVL.

This chain links TRBV7-9 with TRBJ1-1; the D is unclear. CDR3 length: 14 residues. Germline values: CDR1 SEHNR, CDR2 FQNEAQ (reference sequence). The V gene lost 1 base and the J gene lost 4 bases, with 10 bases spanning the gap. The CDR3 is CASSLGRDGTEAFF. CDR3 sequence (DNA): TGTGCCAGCAGCTTAGGCCGGGATGGCACTGAAGCTTTCTTT.